This T cell receptor beta chain was sequenced in a study of CD8+CD57+ T cells in acquired aplastic anemia. Study-wide results and limits: Patients and controls were found to share more than 25 CD8+ CDR3 sequences.

For this clonotype: What it binds is unknown.

Using genomic DNA as the template, TCR beta VDJ and CDR3 profiling was carried out. One entry per CDR3 protein, called by TCRdb with MiXCR from the reads. This sample has 150,000 to 200,000 distinct CDR3 sequences; 71% occur once, and the top ten carry around 45%. Patients chosen for sequencing had CD8+CD57+ cells that had expanded, as shown by flow cytometry. With 6 bases removed from V and 1 base from J, the gap between germline ends came to 13 bases. This CDR3 is 15 amino acids long. The sequence came from a human donor with aplastic anemia. Sequencing was done on a sample of sorted CD4+, CD8+, or CD8+CD57+ T cells (not recorded which) from PBMCs. J is TRBJ1-5 and V is TRBV12-3 or TRBV12-4, with D uncertain. The CDR3 DNA is TGTGCCAGCAGCGCCACCGGGTTGAGCAATCAGCCCCAGCATTTT. As protein: CASSATGLSNQPQHF.